These 2 T cell receptor beta chains came from one sample sequenced in a study of cytomegalovirus exposure and HLA in healthy donors. 60 Vbeta and 13 Jbeta primers were used in PCR. Sequenced by immunoSEQ multiplex PCR; TCRdb stores in-frame clones only, minus some. The data hold 250,000 to 350,000 clones, with 72% observed a single time. Sequencing input: PBMCs. Source of these receptors: a female donor in good health and CMV-seronegative.

The sample holds a few counts of this clone. The J gene is TRBJ2-7, the V gene TRBV11-1; 10 nucleotides line up with TRBD1. Trimming cost V 4 bases and J 0 bases; bases outside gene matches: 6. CDR1 is SGHAT and CDR2 is FQDESV in the germline V gene (reference sequence). The CDR3 is 16 amino acids. The CDR3 is CASSSTGTGVSYEQYF. As DNA, the CDR3 is TGTGCCAGCAGCTCGACCGGGACAGGGGTCTCCTACGAGCAGTACTTC.

The chain recombines TRBV5-1 with TRBJ2-1, with 11 positions matching TRBD2. The V segment lost 4 bases and the J segment 8 bases; nucleotides outside the gene matches: 8. This CDR3 region has 15 residues. Germline assignment: CDR1 SGHRS and CDR2 YFSETQ. This CDR3 reads CASSTLAGEAHEQFF. Written as DNA, the CDR3 is TGCGCCAGCAGCACACTAGCGGGAGAAGCGCATGAGCAGTTCTTC. Full variable domain (remainder filled in from reference TRBV5-1 and TRBJ2-1): KAGVTQTPRYLIKTRGQQVTLSCSPISGHRSVSWYQQTPGQGLQFLFEYFSETQRNKGNFPGRFSGRQFSNSRSEMNVSTLELGDSALYLCASSTLAGEAHEQFFGPGTRLTVL.